This T cell receptor beta chain was identified during a study of blood T cell repertoires in COVID-19 (dated by TCRdb to 2019 to 2021). With respect to the entire study: The collaborator samples originated in the United States, Italy and Spain and spanned the acute and convalescent phases of COVID-19. The prospective study material was composed of cDNA or gDNA derived from T cells, B-cell-depleted T cells, or PBMCs. The dataset comprised deeply sampled blood TCRbeta repertoires from subjects exposed to, actively infected with, or recovered from COVID-19. The repertoires were released in a freely available public database meant as a resource for research on the immune response to SARS-CoV-2. Samples came from the ongoing ImmuneRACE study (first 160 participants) plus 1,254 subjects from 6 global collaborators. The sample metadata nearly always contained a de-identified subject ID, COVID-19 status, age in years and sex. Where HLA class I and class II types were available, the types were taken from metadata supplied by the sample provider, not from assay-based typing. The research as a whole found: The quantity of clinical and demographic metadata differed by source and by participant and was supplied without curation.

Comments on this clone: Its target antigen remains unknown. No base quality values were provided; no much bigger clone lies one nucleotide off.

TCRbeta CDR3 regions were amplified from genomic DNA using the immunoSEQ Assay, a bias-controlled multiplex PCR. The paper's data handling went like this. The number of nucleated cells in each sample was estimated by amplification of reference gene primers within the assay. Sequence reads were collapsed and filtered to measure the absolute abundance of every unique TCRbeta CDR3 rearrangement. For each sample, productive Simpson clonality was calculated as the square root of Simpson's diversity index across productive rearrangements. TCRdb provides this immuneACCESS table in a form limited to in-frame rearrangements. Some clones are lacking; in checked studies, under half of them reflect an unresolved V gene, and why the rest are absent is not known. That table is the source of V, J and clone size, and D and trimming were worked out from the DNA. Here the sample has about 320,000 clones; roughly 90% occur a single time. The biggest ten clones account for under 6.5% of the sample.

Samples from volunteer blood donors who had recovered from COVID-19 were contributed by a second Seattle source. The collaborating institutions used their own protocols to collect whole blood in K2EDTA tubes. Collaborator samples were shipped for TCRbeta analysis as frozen whole blood, isolated PBMCs, or DNA extracted from either sample type. The source is a man between 18 and 29 years old who had recovered from COVID-19. The sequenced material came from peripheral blood.

The CDR3 region: CASSQKWRGIQETQYF. Here is the DNA: TGTGCCAGCAGCCAAAAGTGGCGGGGGATACAAGAGACCCAGTACTTC. In this chain, TRBV3-1 (or the pseudogene TRBV3-2) is recombined with TRBJ2-5, with TRBD2 identical over 7 junction bases. CDR1 and CDR2 were assigned from the germline V gene (reference sequence) as LGHDT and YNNKEL. V ends up 2 bases short and J 2 bases short, with an unmatched junction base count of 8. Including the terminal cysteine and phenylalanine, the CDR3 comprises 16 residues. Solely the CDR3 DNA is kept, with 48 bases framed from the first base.